Listed below are T cell receptor beta chains from one sample, sequenced in a study of T-cell memory formation after mild COVID-19. MiXCR, applied by TCRdb to the 5' RACE reads, yields one record per CDR3 protein. Here the sample spans about 140,000 distinct CDR3 sequences, 11% to 15% being singletons. The specimen sequenced was PBMCs or a T cell subset sorted from them (not recorded which). The receptors derive from an adult woman who had mild COVID-19 (a few samples of this study predate the infection). Cell type and time point are not known. The CDR3 runs from the conserved cysteine through the conserved F or W. D genes are given only for firm matches. Some rows mark clone size as missing; the rest say once, few, many or name a class of expanded clone.

CDR3nt	CDR3aa	abundance	v_gene	j_gene	d_gene
TGTGCCAGCAGCGGGCCGCCTCTAGCAGAACTTTACGAGCAGTACTTC	CASSGPPLAELYEQYF	few	TRBV6-2/TRBV6-3	TRBJ2-7	NA
TGCGCCAGCAGCTTGGAAATATTGGACGAGCAGTACTTC	CASSLEILDEQYF	medium-sized	TRBV5-1	TRBJ2-7	NA
TGTGCCACCAGTGAGAGGGACTACGGGGTCACAGATACGCAGTATTTT	CATSERDYGVTDTQYF	few	TRBV24-1	TRBJ2-3	TRBD2
TGCGCCAGCAGTGAGCATTCTAGCACAGATACGCAGTATTTT	CASSEHSSTDTQYF	NA	TRBV10-2	TRBJ2-3	NA
TGTGCCAGCAGCCGTATGGACAGGGACGGAGATCAGCCCCAGCATTTT	CASSRMDRDGDQPQHF	few	TRBV6-2/TRBV6-3	TRBJ1-5	TRBD1
TGCGCCAGCAGCTACACTCTCCGGGACGACTACGAGCAGTACTTC	CASSYTLRDDYEQYF	few	TRBV4-1	TRBJ2-7	NA
TGCAGCGCCCGACAGGGGGGGCATGAGGAGCAGTACTTC	CSARQGGHEEQYF	many	TRBV29-1	TRBJ2-7	TRBD1
TGCAGCGTTGGCCAGGAGGCACAAGAGACCCAGTACTTC	CSVGQEAQETQYF	few	TRBV29-1	TRBJ2-5	NA
TGCGCCAGCAGCTTCGGACTAGCGGGAGGGAACACCTACGAGCAGTACTTC	CASSFGLAGGNTYEQYF	NA	TRBV5-1	TRBJ2-7	TRBD2
TGCAGTGCTAGAGAACAGGGGATAGAGACCCAGTACTTC	CSAREQGIETQYF	few	TRBV20-1	TRBJ2-5	TRBD1
TGTGCCAGCAGTACCAACGACAGGGGGTTCTTATACGAGCAGTACTTC	CASSTNDRGFLYEQYF	few	TRBV2	TRBJ2-7	TRBD1
TGTGCCAGCAGCCCCCTCCCCCGTATGAGAAGCAGCGGGGGGAACCCCCACGAGCAGTACTTC	CASSPLPRMRSSGGNPHEQYF	many	TRBV7-6	TRBJ2-7	TRBD2
TGTGCCAGCCTTAATAGCGGGGGGTTGAGCTCCTACAATGAGCAGTTCTTC	CASLNSGGLSSYNEQFF	few	TRBV12-3/TRBV12-4	TRBJ2-1	TRBD2
TGTGCCAGCAGCTCCACTCACCTCCGGGCTTTTTCACCCCTCCACTTT	CASSSTHLRAFSPLHF	many	TRBV7-3	TRBJ1-6	NA
TGTGCCAGCAGTCCTCTGGACAGGGACGCGAGGGCTTTCTTT	CASSPLDRDARAFF	few	TRBV7-8	TRBJ1-1	TRBD1
TGTGCCAGCAGCGTTGGGGCTAGCGGGGGGCAAGAGACCCAGTACTTC	CASSVGASGGQETQYF	NA	TRBV5-6	TRBJ2-5	TRBD2
TGTGCCAGGGAACGTATAGCGGGCGGATCCTACGAGCAGTACTTC	CARERIAGGSYEQYF	NA	TRBV3-1	TRBJ2-7	TRBD2
TGTGCCAGCAGTACGACAGGAGGACAGCCCCAGCATTTT	CASSTTGGQPQHF	NA	TRBV7-9	TRBJ1-5	NA
TGCGCCAGCAGCGAGGGGACAGGGGCAGATACGCAGTATTTT	CASSEGTGADTQYF	few	TRBV5-1	TRBJ2-3	TRBD1
TGCGCCAGCAGTGGCGAGCAAGAGACCCAGTACTTC	CASSGEQETQYF	few	TRBV5-1	TRBJ2-5	NA
TGCGCCAGCAGCTTGGCCCCCGGACTGAACACTGAAGCTTTCTTT	CASSLAPGLNTEAFF	few	TRBV5-1	TRBJ1-1	NA
TGTGCCAGCAGCCCCAGGGAAAACACCGGGGAGCTGTTTTTT	CASSPRENTGELFF	NA	TRBV7-9	TRBJ2-2	NA
TGTGCCAGCAGTTGGCGGACAGGTCCCGAAGCAAGCTCTGGAAACACCATATATTTT	CASSWRTGPEASSGNTIYF	many	TRBV12-3/TRBV12-4	TRBJ1-3	TRBD1
TGTGCCAGCAGTGATACGAGGGGCCGCACTGAAGCTTTCTTT	CASSDTRGRTEAFF	NA	TRBV25-1	TRBJ1-1	NA
TGTGCCACCAGTGATACCGACGGGCAAGAGACCCAGTACTTC	CATSDTDGQETQYF	few	TRBV24-1	TRBJ2-5	NA
TGTGCCAGCGGCGGGCTAGCGGGGGTTTACAATGAGCAGTTCTTC	CASGGLAGVYNEQFF	NA	TRBV2	TRBJ2-1	TRBD2
TGTGCCAGCATCCCGCCGGGACAACCCTACGAGCAGTACTTC	CASIPPGQPYEQYF	few	TRBV27	TRBJ2-7	NA
TGTGCCAGCACTCAGAGCTACGAGCAGTACTTC	CASTQSYEQYF	once	TRBV2	TRBJ2-7	NA
TGCGCCAGCAGCCTGGGTTATCAGGGCTCCTACGAGCAGTACTTC	CASSLGYQGSYEQYF	many	TRBV4-3	TRBJ2-7	NA
TGCAGTGCTAGAGATATAAGCGGCCCCTCCTACGAGCAGTACTTC	CSARDISGPSYEQYF	many	TRBV20-1	TRBJ2-7	NA
TGTGCCAGCAGTTTCATAGGCATGCTATCAGCTAGCACAGATACGCAGTATTTT	CASSFIGMLSASTDTQYF	many	TRBV12-3/TRBV12-4	TRBJ2-3	NA
TGTGCCAGCAGCTCCTACAGGGGAGGAGAGACCCAGTACTTC	CASSSYRGGETQYF	few	TRBV7-9	TRBJ2-5	NA
TGTGCCAGCAGCTTAGTGGGGACAGGGGATGGCTACACCTTC	CASSLVGTGDGYTF	NA	TRBV7-8	TRBJ1-2	TRBD1
TGCGCCAGCAGCCCTACGATAGGGAGACAGGGGAACGAAAAACTGTTTTTT	CASSPTIGRQGNEKLFF	few	TRBV4-1	TRBJ1-4	TRBD1
TGCGCCAGCAGCCAAGAATCGGCTAGGCTTGACTACGAGCAGTACTTC	CASSQESARLDYEQYF	NA	TRBV4-1	TRBJ2-7	NA
TGTGCCAGCAGCTTAAGGTGGGAAGATACGCAGTATTTT	CASSLRWEDTQYF	NA	TRBV7-9	TRBJ2-3	NA
TGTGCCAGCAGTTTGGACAGGGCCTACGAGCAGTACTTC	CASSLDRAYEQYF	many	TRBV12-3/TRBV12-4	TRBJ2-7	TRBD1
TGCAGTGCTCGCTGGCCCGGACAGGGGTACAATGAGCAGTTCTTC	CSARWPGQGYNEQFF	NA	TRBV20-1	TRBJ2-1	TRBD1
TGTGCCAGCAGCTTGGCTTCGGGGGAAAAACTGTTTTTT	CASSLASGEKLFF	NA	TRBV5-6	TRBJ1-4	NA
TGCGCCAGCAGCCAAGATAGGGCCACCGGGGGAGAAAAACTGTTTTTT	CASSQDRATGGEKLFF	NA	TRBV4-3	TRBJ1-4	NA
TGTGCCAGCAGTTGGGGACTAGCGGATTACAATGAGCAGTTCTTC	CASSWGLADYNEQFF	few	TRBV6-1	TRBJ2-1	TRBD2
TGTGCCATCAGTGAGGGCGGGGGGAACACTGAAGCTTTCTTT	CAISEGGGNTEAFF	NA	TRBV10-3	TRBJ1-1	NA
TGTGCCAGCAGCCAAGATATTATCAATGAGCAGTTCTTC	CASSQDIINEQFF	NA	TRBV3-1	TRBJ2-1	NA
TGTGCCAGCAGCTCCCAGCGGGAGGGTCCTTACGAGCAGTACTTC	CASSSQREGPYEQYF	NA	TRBV3-1	TRBJ2-7	TRBD2
TGCGCCAGCAGCCACCCGACGACAGGGGGATCCGAAAAACTGTTTTTT	CASSHPTTGGSEKLFF	NA	TRBV4-1	TRBJ1-4	TRBD1